A selection of T cell receptor beta chains follows, all from one sample in a study of beta chain features in type 1 diabetes. Method: immunoSEQ multiplex PCR; TCRdb's copy keeps in-frame clones and lacks some. The sample lists 500,000 to 700,000 clones; roughly a sixth were seen once. Sequencing was carried out using naive CD4+ T cells from blood. The receptor set was obtained from a man younger than 35 in good health. Each CDR3 is given without its conserved first and last residue. The D gene is left open where the match is weak.

CDR3 protein	V gene	J gene	D gene
ATKVRVLNTEAF	TRBV28	TRBJ1-1	NA
AISVAGNEQF	TRBV10-3	TRBJ2-1	NA
AISGGQGSYQPQH	TRBV10-3	TRBJ1-5	NA
ASSTTRDRGQETQY	TRBV4-1	TRBJ2-5	TRBD1
SARGLAGNEQY	TRBV29-1	TRBJ2-7	TRBD2
ASSHGTSGSWGWF	TRBV4-1	TRBJ2-1	TRBD2
ASSRTGLGAYEQY	TRBV18	TRBJ2-7	TRBD1
AWSVAGGGHTGELF	TRBV30	TRBJ2-2	NA
ASTGQGINSPLH	TRBV19	TRBJ1-6	TRBD1
SVRTDNTEAF	TRBV29-1	TRBJ1-1	NA
AIARVPDEQY	TRBV10-3	TRBJ2-7	NA
ASSLLGHYNEQF	TRBV18	TRBJ2-1	NA
ASSPAGRETQY	TRBV18	TRBJ2-5	NA
ASSPRDNSNQPQH	TRBV7-2	TRBJ1-5	NA
ASSLDPGGGADTQY	TRBV5-1	TRBJ2-3	NA
ASSPGVRTDTQY	TRBV18	TRBJ2-3	NA
ASNPDSLYGYT	TRBV7-9	TRBJ1-2	NA
ASSPPSGDGGGPQH	TRBV7-2	TRBJ1-5	NA
ASRGGGQPGLLRADTQY	TRBV19	TRBJ2-3	NA
ASSSILPVAF	TRBV7-2	TRBJ1-1	NA
ASSSTGEGSSYEQY	TRBV28	TRBJ2-7	NA
ASSRTGSETQY	TRBV18	TRBJ2-5	TRBD1
ASSDEPKNIQY	TRBV9	TRBJ2-4	NA
ASSYGDPSTDTQY	TRBV6-5	TRBJ2-3	NA
ASSLQRGPSYEQY	TRBV7-2	TRBJ2-7	TRBD2
ATSKRLAAYNEQF	TRBV15	TRBJ2-1	TRBD2
ASSLEGQKYEQY	TRBV13	TRBJ2-7	TRBD1
ASSPEAKNIQY	TRBV7-3	TRBJ2-4	NA
ASSLLLDTEAF	TRBV7-9	TRBJ1-1	NA
ASSSGTSEQY	TRBV7-6	TRBJ2-7	NA
ASSVGGALNQPQH	TRBV9	TRBJ1-5	NA
ASSGRRIIQGPISGANVLT	TRBV9	TRBJ2-6	NA
AISGKDTQY	TRBV10-3	TRBJ2-3	NA
ASSPYGVGASPLH	TRBV9	TRBJ1-6	NA
ASSVATGFANTGELF	TRBV9	TRBJ2-2	NA
ASSAAYLEAF	TRBV6-1	TRBJ1-1	NA
ASSQRGWTAGEVTDTQY	TRBV4-3	TRBJ2-3	NA
ASSPPGWGTYEQY	TRBV18	TRBJ2-7	NA
ASSGDSNMRAF	TRBV7-9	TRBJ1-1	TRBD1
ASSPDRDTEAF	TRBV5-4	TRBJ1-1	TRBD1